This T cell receptor (beta chain) was observed in a study of blood T cells in healthy people across ages. Looking at the study overall: Capturing about one barcoded beta molecule per two T cells was achieved by template switching.

A sample-barcoded 5' primer and a J-beta primer mix were used in a second PCR of roughly 7 to 12 cycles. TCRdb recomputed calls from the 5' RACE reads with MiXCR, one row per CDR3 protein. The sample has about 1.8 million distinct CDR3 sequences, roughly 52% seen once. J gave up 4 bases and V 6 bases, and 7 bases lay outside the gene matches. The germline V gene encodes CDR1 MDHEN and CDR2 SYDVKM. CDR3 length equals 14 residues. The TCR originated in a woman between 40 and 50 years old in good health. Sequenced: blood. V gene TRBV28 combines with J gene TRBJ2-5; 8 positions agree with TRBD1. CDR3 DNA sequence: TGTGCCAGCAGCCAACAGACAGGGGCAGAGACCCAGTACTTC. The encoded protein is CASSQQTGAETQYF.